These T cell receptor beta chains were read from a single sample in a study of blood T cell repertoires in COVID-19. This table comes from immunoSEQ multiplex PCR, and its TCRdb copy is limited to in-frame clones, with some not included. The table lists 250,000 or so clones, about 87% of them singletons. Sequencing was done on a sample of PBMCs or T cells enriched from blood (not recorded which). These receptors were obtained from a woman aged 40 to 50 with acute COVID-19. Both conserved end residues are part of each CDR3. Fields, in order: D gene, J gene, clone size, V gene, CDR3 DNA, CDR3 protein. D genes are given only for firm matches. Size tells how often a clone was seen (once, few, many) or the class of an expanded clone, and some rows leave it out.

d_call: TRBD1
j_call: TRBJ1-2
clone_size: -
v_call: TRBV9
cdr3_nt: TGTGCCAGCAGCGTAGTGGGACAGGGGGAGGGCTACACCTTC
cdr3_aa: CASSVVGQGEGYTF

d_call: TRBD1
j_call: TRBJ2-7
clone_size: -
v_call: TRBV6-5
cdr3_nt: TGTGCCAGCAGCCAACTGGGACAGGGTGGCGAGCAGTACTTC
cdr3_aa: CASSQLGQGGEQYF

d_call: -
j_call: TRBJ1-2
clone_size: -
v_call: TRBV6-1
cdr3_nt: TGTGCCAGCAGTGAAGCCCGGGACATCAGGAACTATGGCTACACCTTC
cdr3_aa: CASSEARDIRNYGYTF

d_call: -
j_call: TRBJ1-2
clone_size: few
v_call: TRBV18
cdr3_nt: TGTGCCAGCTCACCTCGGGAGGGTAACTATGGCTACACCTTC
cdr3_aa: CASSPREGNYGYTF

d_call: TRBD2
j_call: TRBJ2-1
clone_size: -
v_call: TRBV13
cdr3_nt: TGTGCCAGCAGCCGAGGGACTAGCGGGATAGGGTCCTACAATGAGCAGTTCTTC
cdr3_aa: CASSRGTSGIGSYNEQFF

d_call: TRBD2
j_call: TRBJ2-5
clone_size: -
v_call: TRBV7-9
cdr3_nt: TGTGCCAGCAGCTTACCTAGCGGGGGGACTCACCAAGAGACCCAGTACTTC
cdr3_aa: CASSLPSGGTHQETQYF

d_call: -
j_call: TRBJ2-1
clone_size: -
v_call: TRBV9
cdr3_nt: TGTGCCAGCAGCGTTGTAGGGGGAGGGATGTACAATGAGCAGTTCTTC
cdr3_aa: CASSVVGGGMYNEQFF

d_call: TRBD1
j_call: TRBJ2-3
clone_size: many
v_call: TRBV20-1
cdr3_nt: TGCAGTGCTAGTGGGGACAGGGTTAGCACAGATACGCAGTATTTT
cdr3_aa: CSASGDRVSTDTQYF

d_call: TRBD2
j_call: TRBJ2-2
clone_size: -
v_call: TRBV19
cdr3_nt: TGTGCCAGTAGCCGACAGGGACTAGCGGGGGGCCCCACCGGGGAGCTGTTTTTT
cdr3_aa: CASSRQGLAGGPTGELFF

d_call: -
j_call: TRBJ1-1
clone_size: -
v_call: TRBV4-3
cdr3_nt: TGCGCCAGCAGCCAAGATGGGGCGACTGAAGCTTTCTTT
cdr3_aa: CASSQDGATEAFF

d_call: -
j_call: TRBJ2-3
clone_size: -
v_call: TRBV21-1
cdr3_nt: TGTGCCAGCAGCAAAGAAGGGACTAGCGGGGTCACAGCAGATACGCAGTATTTT
cdr3_aa: CASSKEGTSGVTADTQYF

d_call: -
j_call: TRBJ1-1
clone_size: -
v_call: TRBV29-1
cdr3_nt: TGCAGCGTTGGTAGAGTTGGCACTGAAGCTTTCTTT
cdr3_aa: CSVGRVGTEAFF

d_call: -
j_call: TRBJ1-6
clone_size: -
v_call: TRBV11-3
cdr3_nt: TGTGCCAGCAGCTTAGATCGGGGGGGGAATTCACCCCTCCACTTT
cdr3_aa: CASSLDRGGNSPLHF

d_call: TRBD1
j_call: TRBJ2-7
clone_size: -
v_call: TRBV15
cdr3_nt: TGTGCCACCAGCGGCCGACTCGGGACAGGGAGCGAGCAGTACTTC
cdr3_aa: CATSGRLGTGSEQYF

d_call: TRBD1
j_call: TRBJ1-6
clone_size: -
v_call: TRBV19
cdr3_nt: TGTGCCAGTAGTATACAGGGGGTAAATAATTCACCCCTCCACTTT
cdr3_aa: CASSIQGVNNSPLHF

d_call: -
j_call: TRBJ2-1
clone_size: few
v_call: TRBV5-1
cdr3_nt: TGCGCCAGCAGGGGCTCGCCTACGTCCCATGAGCAGTTCTTC
cdr3_aa: CASRGSPTSHEQFF

d_call: -
j_call: TRBJ1-6
clone_size: once
v_call: TRBV4-3
cdr3_nt: TGCGCCAGCAGCCAAGAGGCGGGGGGGGCCACTTCACCCCTCCACTTT
cdr3_aa: CASSQEAGGATSPLHF

d_call: -
j_call: TRBJ1-3
clone_size: once
v_call: TRBV5-1
cdr3_nt: TGCGCCAGCAGCTGGGAGGGGATATCTGGAAACACCATATATTTT
cdr3_aa: CASSWEGISGNTIYF

d_call: TRBD1
j_call: TRBJ1-1
clone_size: -
v_call: TRBV19
cdr3_nt: TGTGCCAGTAGTTCTCGGACAGGGCGGGGTGAAGCTTTCTTT
cdr3_aa: CASSSRTGRGEAFF

d_call: -
j_call: TRBJ2-2
clone_size: -
v_call: TRBV7-2
cdr3_nt: TGTGCCAGCAGCTTTAGAGGGGGGAACACCGGGGAGCTGTTTTTT
cdr3_aa: CASSFRGGNTGELFF

d_call: -
j_call: TRBJ1-2
clone_size: -
v_call: TRBV6-5
cdr3_nt: TGTGCCAGCAATCAGGCGGGATCCTATGGCTACACCTTC
cdr3_aa: CASNQAGSYGYTF

d_call: -
j_call: TRBJ2-7
clone_size: -
v_call: TRBV30
cdr3_nt: TGTGCCTGGAGTCTGGAGGGCGGCTACGAGCAGTACTTC
cdr3_aa: CAWSLEGGYEQYF

d_call: TRBD2
j_call: TRBJ2-5
clone_size: -
v_call: TRBV7-2
cdr3_nt: TGTGCCAGCAGCTCCGGACTAGCGGGGGAGACCCAGTACTTC
cdr3_aa: CASSSGLAGETQYF

d_call: TRBD1
j_call: TRBJ2-7
clone_size: -
v_call: TRBV4-2
cdr3_nt: TGTGCCAGCAGCCAGGACGGGGACAGTTCCTACGAGCAGTACTTC
cdr3_aa: CASSQDGDSSYEQYF

d_call: -
j_call: TRBJ1-2
clone_size: -
v_call: TRBV6-1
cdr3_nt: TGTGCCAGCAGTGAAGTTGGAGGGCAAGGCTATGGCTACACCTTC
cdr3_aa: CASSEVGGQGYGYTF

d_call: -
j_call: TRBJ1-2
clone_size: -
v_call: TRBV6-5
cdr3_nt: TGTGCCCAGAGAGGGAACTATGGCTACACCTTC
cdr3_aa: CAQRGNYGYTF

d_call: TRBD1
j_call: TRBJ1-1
clone_size: -
v_call: TRBV18
cdr3_nt: TGTGCCAGCTCACGCGAACGGACAGGGGGCGGCACTGAAGCTTTCTTT
cdr3_aa: CASSRERTGGGTEAFF

d_call: -
j_call: TRBJ1-2
clone_size: -
v_call: TRBV11-2
cdr3_nt: TGTGCCAGCAGCGAGAATTCTTATGGCTACACCTTC
cdr3_aa: CASSENSYGYTF

d_call: TRBD1
j_call: TRBJ2-1
clone_size: -
v_call: TRBV4-1
cdr3_nt: TGCGCCAGCAGCCAAGACCCGGGACAGGGGACATACAATGAGCAGTTCTTC
cdr3_aa: CASSQDPGQGTYNEQFF

d_call: -
j_call: TRBJ1-2
clone_size: -
v_call: TRBV4-1
cdr3_nt: TGCGCCAGCAGCCAAGAGAACACCTATGGCTACACCTTC
cdr3_aa: CASSQENTYGYTF

d_call: -
j_call: TRBJ1-4
clone_size: once
v_call: TRBV19
cdr3_nt: TGTGCCAGTAGTATTCAGGGATTAGATGAAAAACTGTTTTTT
cdr3_aa: CASSIQGLDEKLFF

d_call: -
j_call: TRBJ2-1
clone_size: -
v_call: TRBV24-1
cdr3_nt: TGTGCCACCAGTGACGAGAATGAGCAGTTCTTC
cdr3_aa: CATSDENEQFF

d_call: -
j_call: TRBJ2-1
clone_size: -
v_call: TRBV5-1
cdr3_nt: TGCGCCAGCAGCCTCGACAGTCACAATGAGCAGTTCTTC
cdr3_aa: CASSLDSHNEQFF

d_call: -
j_call: TRBJ1-1
clone_size: -
v_call: TRBV4-3
cdr3_nt: TGCGCCAGCAGCCAAGGTAGAGGATGGAACACTGAAGCTTTCTTT
cdr3_aa: CASSQGRGWNTEAFF

d_call: -
j_call: TRBJ1-2
clone_size: -
v_call: TRBV21-1
cdr3_nt: TGTGCCAGCAGCCCACGGGCCGGGAGGAACTATGGCTACACCTTC
cdr3_aa: CASSPRAGRNYGYTF

d_call: -
j_call: TRBJ2-5
clone_size: -
v_call: TRBV5-4
cdr3_nt: TGTGCCAGCAGCTTAAGTGGAGGGGGCTGGGAGACCCAGTACTTC
cdr3_aa: CASSLSGGGWETQYF

d_call: -
j_call: TRBJ1-3
clone_size: few
v_call: TRBV2
cdr3_nt: TGTGCCAGCAGTGAACAGGCCTCTGGAAACACCATATATTTT
cdr3_aa: CASSEQASGNTIYF

d_call: TRBD1
j_call: TRBJ1-5
clone_size: -
v_call: TRBV6-2/TRBV6-3
cdr3_nt: TGTGCCAGCAGTTACGAGGGACAGGGGGCGCCGGGCAATCAGCCCCAGCATTTT
cdr3_aa: CASSYEGQGAPGNQPQHF

d_call: TRBD2
j_call: TRBJ2-2
clone_size: many
v_call: TRBV5-1
cdr3_nt: TGCGCCAGCAGCCCCCGGGCGGGGGATAGAGCCGGGGAGCTGTTTTTT
cdr3_aa: CASSPRAGDRAGELFF

d_call: TRBD1
j_call: TRBJ2-1
clone_size: -
v_call: TRBV18
cdr3_nt: TGTGCCAGCTCACGAAGACAGGGGCCTGAGCAGTTCTTC
cdr3_aa: CASSRRQGPEQFF

d_call: -
j_call: TRBJ1-2
clone_size: -
v_call: TRBV7-2
cdr3_nt: TGTGCCAGCAGCTGGACCGGGACAAAAGGCTACACCTTC
cdr3_aa: CASSWTGTKGYTF

d_call: TRBD2
j_call: TRBJ2-3
clone_size: -
v_call: TRBV7-8
cdr3_nt: TGTGCCAGCAGCTTAGGTGGGGGGAGGGCAGATACGCAGTATTTT
cdr3_aa: CASSLGGGRADTQYF

d_call: -
j_call: TRBJ2-3
clone_size: -
v_call: TRBV6-1
cdr3_nt: TGTGCCAGCAGTGAAGGAAGGGGAGATACGCAGTATTTT
cdr3_aa: CASSEGRGDTQYF

d_call: -
j_call: TRBJ2-1
clone_size: -
v_call: TRBV15
cdr3_nt: TGTGCCACCAGCTCAGAATCCTACAATGAGCAGTTCTTC
cdr3_aa: CATSSESYNEQFF

d_call: -
j_call: TRBJ2-5
clone_size: -
v_call: TRBV30
cdr3_nt: TGTGCCTGGAGTGTAGGAACAGGCGTGTCCCAGTACTTC
cdr3_aa: CAWSVGTGVSQYF